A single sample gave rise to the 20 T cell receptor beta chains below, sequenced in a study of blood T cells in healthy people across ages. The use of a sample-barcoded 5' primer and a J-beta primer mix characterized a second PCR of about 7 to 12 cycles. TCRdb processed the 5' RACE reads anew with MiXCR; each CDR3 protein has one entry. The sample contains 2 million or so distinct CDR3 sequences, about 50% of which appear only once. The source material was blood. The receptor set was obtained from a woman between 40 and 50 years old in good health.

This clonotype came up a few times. As DNA, the CDR3 is TGTGCCAGCAGCTTAGCGGGGGCCCTCTTAAGCTCCTACAATGAGCAGTTCTTC. It yields the protein CASSLAGALLSSYNEQFF. The gene calls are TRBV13 and TRBJ2-1; either TRBD1 or TRBD2 may supply D (6 bases each). V was cut by 1 base and J by 0 bases, with 16 bases left in between. This CDR3 is 18 amino acids long. Looked up from germline, CDR1 is PRHDT and CDR2 is FYEKMQ (reference sequence).

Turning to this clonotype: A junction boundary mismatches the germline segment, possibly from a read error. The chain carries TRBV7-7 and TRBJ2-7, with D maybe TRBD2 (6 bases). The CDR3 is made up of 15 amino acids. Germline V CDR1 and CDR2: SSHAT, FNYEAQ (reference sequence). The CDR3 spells CASSLSFGAGSEQYF. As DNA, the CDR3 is TGTGCTAGCAGCTTAAGTTTTGGGGCGGGGAGCGAGCAGTACTTC. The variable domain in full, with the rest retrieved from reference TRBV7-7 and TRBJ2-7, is GAGVSQSPRYKVTKRGQDVTLRCDPISSHATLYWYQQALGQGPEFLTYFNYEAQPDKSGLPSDRFSAERPEGSISTLTIQRTEQRDSAMYRCASSLSFGAGSEQYFGPGTRLTVT.

In nucleotides, the CDR3 is TGCAGTGCTTGGGACAAGGGGAGGAATGAAAAACTGTTTTTT. It codes for CSAWDKGRNEKLFF. The chain carries TRBV20-1 and TRBJ1-4; perhaps TRBD1 as D (6 bases). Trimming removed 5 bases from V and 5 bases from J, with 15 bases in between. CDR3 length: 14 residues. The germline CDR1 and CDR2 sequences are DFQATT and SNEGSKA (reference sequence).

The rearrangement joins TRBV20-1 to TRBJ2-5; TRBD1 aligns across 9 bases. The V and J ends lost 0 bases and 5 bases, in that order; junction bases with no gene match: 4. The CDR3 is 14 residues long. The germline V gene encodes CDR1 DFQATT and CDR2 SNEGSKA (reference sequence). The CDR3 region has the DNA TGCAGTGCTAGAGACCACAGGGGGCTTGAGACCCAGTACTTC. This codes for CSARDHRGLETQYF.

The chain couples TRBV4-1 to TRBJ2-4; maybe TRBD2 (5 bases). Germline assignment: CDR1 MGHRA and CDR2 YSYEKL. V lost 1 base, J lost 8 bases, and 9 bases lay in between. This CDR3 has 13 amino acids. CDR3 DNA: TGCGCCAGCAGCCAAGTGGGAGCGGACATTCAGTACTTC. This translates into CASSQVGADIQYF.

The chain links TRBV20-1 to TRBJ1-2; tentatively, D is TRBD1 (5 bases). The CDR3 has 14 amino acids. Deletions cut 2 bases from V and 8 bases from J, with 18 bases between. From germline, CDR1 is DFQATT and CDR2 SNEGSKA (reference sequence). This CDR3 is CSARRGQGKRGYTF. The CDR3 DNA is TGCAGTGCTAGAAGGGGTCAGGGAAAAAGAGGCTACACCTTC.

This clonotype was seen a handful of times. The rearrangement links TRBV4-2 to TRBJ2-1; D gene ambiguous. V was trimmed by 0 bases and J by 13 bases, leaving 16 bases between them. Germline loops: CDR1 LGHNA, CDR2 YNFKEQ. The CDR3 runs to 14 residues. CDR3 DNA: TGTGCCAGCAGCCAAGATACTGGCACCATAAACCAGTTCTTC. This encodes CASSQDTGTINQFF.

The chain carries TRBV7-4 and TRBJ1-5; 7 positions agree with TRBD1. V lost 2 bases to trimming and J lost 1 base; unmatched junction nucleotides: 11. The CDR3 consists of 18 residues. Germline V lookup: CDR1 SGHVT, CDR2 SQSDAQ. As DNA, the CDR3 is TGTGCCAGCAGCTTACGGTTGACAGGGAGTGGAAGCAATCAGCCCCAGCATTTT. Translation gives CASSLRLTGSGSNQPQHF.

The CDR3 spells CAISEQGGGNYGYTF. Here the CDR3 DNA reads TGTGCCATCAGTGAACAGGGAGGGGGGAACTATGGCTACACCTTC. V gene TRBV10-3 combines with J gene TRBJ1-2; TRBD1 might be the D (6 bases). Germline V lookup: CDR1 ENHRY, CDR2 SYGVKD. The CDR3 contains 15 residues. The V and J ends lost 3 bases and 2 bases respectively, with 13 bases between them.

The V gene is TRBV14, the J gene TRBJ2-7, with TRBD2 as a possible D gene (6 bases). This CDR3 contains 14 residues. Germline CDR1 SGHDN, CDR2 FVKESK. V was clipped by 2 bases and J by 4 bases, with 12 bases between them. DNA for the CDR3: TGTGCCAGCAGCCAAATCGGGAGCGGTTACGAGCAGTACTTC. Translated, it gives CASSQIGSGYEQYF.

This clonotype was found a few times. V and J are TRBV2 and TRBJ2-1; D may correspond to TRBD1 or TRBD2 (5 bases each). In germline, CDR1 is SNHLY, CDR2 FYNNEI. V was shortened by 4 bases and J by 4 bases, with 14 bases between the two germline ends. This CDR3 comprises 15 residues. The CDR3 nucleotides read TGTGCCAGCAGTGGGGAGAGGGGTTTATACAATGAGCAGTTCTTC. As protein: CASSGERGLYNEQFF.

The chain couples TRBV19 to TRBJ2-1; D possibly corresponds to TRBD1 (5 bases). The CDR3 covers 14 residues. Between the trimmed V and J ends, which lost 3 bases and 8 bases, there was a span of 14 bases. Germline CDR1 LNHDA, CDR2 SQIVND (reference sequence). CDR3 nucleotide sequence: TGTGCCAGTAGTATCATCTTACAGGTCGATGAGCAGTTCTTC. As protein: CASSIILQVDEQFF.

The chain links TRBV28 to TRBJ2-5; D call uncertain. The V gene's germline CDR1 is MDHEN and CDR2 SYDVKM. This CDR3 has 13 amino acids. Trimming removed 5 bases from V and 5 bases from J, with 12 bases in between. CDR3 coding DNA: TGTGCCAGCAGTGTAAATGTGGGGGAGACCCAGTACTTC. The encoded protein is CASSVNVGETQYF.

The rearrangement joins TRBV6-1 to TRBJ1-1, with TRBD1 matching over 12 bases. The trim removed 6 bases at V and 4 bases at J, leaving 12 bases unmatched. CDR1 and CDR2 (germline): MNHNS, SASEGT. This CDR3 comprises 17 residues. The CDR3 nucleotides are TGTGCCAGCAGGGTCTTCACCGGGACAGGGGGCACCACTGAAGCTTTCTTT. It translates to CASRVFTGTGGTTEAFF.

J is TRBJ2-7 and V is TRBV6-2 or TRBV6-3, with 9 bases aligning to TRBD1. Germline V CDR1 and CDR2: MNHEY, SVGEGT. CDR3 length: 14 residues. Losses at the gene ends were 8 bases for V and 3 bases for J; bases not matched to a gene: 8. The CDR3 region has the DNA TGTGCCAGCTGGACCGGGACAGGGTTCTACGAGCAGTACTTC. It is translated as CASWTGTGFYEQYF.

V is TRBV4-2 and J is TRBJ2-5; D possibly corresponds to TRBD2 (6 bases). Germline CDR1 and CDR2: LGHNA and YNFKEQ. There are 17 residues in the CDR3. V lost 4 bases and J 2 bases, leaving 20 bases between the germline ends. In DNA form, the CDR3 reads TGTGCCAGCAGCCCCGGACGGGGAGGAAGGGCTCAAGAGACCCAGTACTTC. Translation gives CASSPGRGGRAQETQYF.

The chain's CDR3 is CASSYSAGYAFF. The CDR3 coding sequence is TGTGCCAGCAGTTACTCTGCGGGCTACGCTTTCTTT. V and J are TRBV6-5 and TRBJ1-1; no clear D gene. The CDR3 is 12 residues long. Trimming left V 0 bases short and J 11 bases short, with 10 bases between. The germline CDR1 and CDR2 sequences are MNHEY and SVGAGI.

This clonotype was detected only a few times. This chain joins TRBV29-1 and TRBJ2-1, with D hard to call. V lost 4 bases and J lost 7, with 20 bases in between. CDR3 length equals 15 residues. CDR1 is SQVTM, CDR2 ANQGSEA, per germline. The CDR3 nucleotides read TGCAGCGTTGGGCCCCTCATCGATACAAGGAATGAGCAGTTCTTC. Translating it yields CSVGPLIDTRNEQFF.

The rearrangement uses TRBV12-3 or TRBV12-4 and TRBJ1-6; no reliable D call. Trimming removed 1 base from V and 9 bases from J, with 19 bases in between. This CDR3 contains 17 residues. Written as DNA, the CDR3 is TGTGCCAGCAGTTTAGAGTCAGGCCCCTCTCAAGGTTCACCCCTCCACTTT. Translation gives CASSLESGPSQGSPLHF.

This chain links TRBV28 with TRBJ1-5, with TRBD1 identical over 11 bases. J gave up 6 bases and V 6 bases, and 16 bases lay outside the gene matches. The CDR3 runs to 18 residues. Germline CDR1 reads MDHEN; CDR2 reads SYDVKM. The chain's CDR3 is CASSRTGSGQGAGQPQHF. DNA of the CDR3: TGTGCCAGCAGCAGGACCGGGTCAGGACAGGGGGCAGGTCAGCCCCAGCATTTT.